The 22 T cell receptor beta chains below all came from one sample that was sequenced in a study of control samples from healthy donors and cancer patients (dated by TCRdb to the early 2020s). The library came from the immunoSEQ multiplex PCR assay. Held by TCRdb, this immuneACCESS table contains in-frame sequences only and omits some clones. Under half of the omission traces to an unresolved V gene where checked; the cause of the rest is unknown. This sample holds some 67,000 clones; approximately 89% were observed only once. Jointly, the top ten make up around a fifth of the sample. The sequenced material came from PBMCs. These receptors all come from a man aged 60 to 69 with lung cancer.

The V and J genes are TRBV18 and TRBJ2-1; tentatively, D is TRBD2 (6 bases). Germline V gene lookup returns CDR1 KGHSH and CDR2 LQKENI. The CDR3 runs to 13 residues. Trimming removed 4 bases from V and 6 bases from J, with 10 bases in between. Written as DNA, the CDR3 is TGTGCCAGCTCACTCCAGACTAGCAATGAGCAGTTCTTC. Protein sequence: CASSLQTSNEQFF.

The chain employs TRBV24-1 and TRBJ2-3; D possibly matches TRBD1 or TRBD2 (5 bases each). The CDR3 is 16 amino acids. The germline gives CDR1 KGHDR, CDR2 SFDVKD. The germline V and J ends were trimmed by 1 base and 6 bases, with 16 bases remaining between them. CDR3: CATSDFGTADKDTQYF. CDR3 DNA: TGTGCCACCAGTGATTTCGGGACGGCAGATAAGGATACGCAGTATTTT.

V is TRBV2 and J is TRBJ1-1; D gene unclear. V lost 4 bases, J lost 0 bases, and 6 bases lay in between. Germline V gene sequence: CDR1 SNHLY, CDR2 FYNNEI. The CDR3 length is 13 residues. The CDR3, as DNA: TGTGCCAGCAGTGGAGGGTTGAACACTGAAGCTTTCTTT. It is translated as CASSGGLNTEAFF.

The V call is TRBV11-2, the J call TRBJ2-1, with D perhaps matching TRBD1 or TRBD2 (5 bases each). The CDR3 runs to 17 residues. With 2 bases removed from V and 9 bases from J, the gap between germline ends came to 23 bases. CDR1 SGHAT and CDR2 FQNNGV come from the germline V gene. The CDR3 protein is CASSLSGRLRGSGEQFF. CDR3 DNA sequence: TGTGCCAGCAGCTTATCAGGGAGACTTCGAGGATCAGGTGAGCAGTTCTTC.

The chain recombines TRBV15 with TRBJ1-1, with D perhaps matching TRBD1 (5 bases). Germline lookup yields CDR1 LNHNV and CDR2 YYDKDF (reference sequence). CDR3 length: 12 amino acids. The V end lost 2 bases, the J end lost 5 bases, and 6 bases lay between the germline ends. The CDR3 nucleotides read TGTGCCACCAGCAGAAAGGGGACTGAAGCTTTCTTT. This sequence encodes CATSRKGTEAFF. Together with reference TRBV15 and TRBJ1-1, the CDR3 gives the full variable domain: DAMVIQNPRYQVTQFGKPVTLSCSQTLNHNVMYWYQQKSSQAPKLLFHYYDKDFNNEADTPDNFQSRRPNTSFCFLDIRSPGLGDTAMYLCATSRKGTEAFFGQGTRLTVV.

The genes are TRBV4-1 and TRBJ1-5; D gene ambiguous. This CDR3 spans 16 amino acids. Germline values: CDR1 MGHRA, CDR2 YSYEKL. V shed 0 bases and J shed 0 bases, with 9 bases lying between them. The CDR3 nucleotides are TGCGCCAGCAGCCAAGATTCCACAGCTAGCAATCAGCCCCAGCATTTT. Its protein is CASSQDSTASNQPQHF.

The CDR3 loop is CASIPGGGWNEQFF. The CDR3 DNA is TGTGCCAGCATCCCCGGAGGGGGCTGGAATGAGCAGTTCTTC. The V gene is TRBV7-9, the J gene TRBJ2-1, with a possible D match to TRBD1 (7 bases). The CDR3 runs to 14 residues. CDR1 and CDR2 from the germline V gene are SEHNR and FQNEAQ (reference sequence). The V gene lost 7 bases and the J gene lost 7 bases, with 17 bases spanning the gap.

The chain joins TRBV9 to TRBJ1-3, with D possibly matching TRBD1 (5 bases). From germline, CDR1 is SGDLS and CDR2 YYNGEE. This CDR3 is 14 amino acids long. V lost 4 bases to trimming and J lost 0 bases, with 8 bases between them. In DNA, the CDR3 is TGTGCCAGCAGCTTTCAGGGCTCTGGAAACACCATATATTTT. It encodes CASSFQGSGNTIYF.

The chain links TRBV3-1 (or the pseudogene TRBV3-2) to TRBJ2-3; 9 nucleotides line up with TRBD2. The CDR3 consists of 17 residues. V lost 3 bases, J lost 5 bases, and 12 bases stayed unmatched. CDR1 is LGHDT, CDR2 YNNKEL, per germline (reference sequence). As DNA, the CDR3 is TGTGCCAGCAGCCAGTACCAAGCGGGGGGTGGGAAAGATACGCAGTATTTT. Residues: CASSQYQAGGGKDTQYF.

The chain links TRBV5-4 to TRBJ1-6, with 7 bases lining up with TRBD1. The CDR3 runs 15 residues. Germline assignment: CDR1 SGHNT and CDR2 YYREEE (reference sequence). Trimming cost V 2 bases and J 10 bases; bases outside gene matches: 9. The CDR3 region is CASSFDRVWGSPLHF. The CDR3 DNA sequence: TGTGCCAGCAGCTTCGACAGGGTTTGGGGATCACCCCTCCACTTT.

This chain links TRBV4-1 with TRBJ1-5; D unclear. The V gene's germline CDR1 is MGHRA and CDR2 YSYEKL. Trimming stripped 1 base from V and 1 base from J, with 8 bases between. This CDR3 is 15 amino acids long. The CDR3 sequence is CASSQVAQSNQPQHF. The CDR3 coding sequence is TGCGCCAGCAGCCAAGTGGCACAGAGCAATCAGCCCCAGCATTTT.

The chain uses TRBV6-5 and TRBJ1-2; TRBD1 matches 7 bases. CDR3 length: 13 residues. Germline trimming cut 10 bases from V and 5 bases from J; bases unmatched to any gene: 10. Germline V lookup: CDR1 MNHEY, CDR2 SVGAGI. The CDR3 spells CATEPGGEYGYTF. The CDR3, as DNA: TGTGCCACCGAGCCAGGGGGGGAGTATGGCTACACCTTC.

V and J are TRBV19 and TRBJ2-1, with TRBD2 identical over 11 bases. The CDR3 covers 16 residues. Germline-derived CDR1 and CDR2 are LNHDA and SQIVND (reference sequence). V dropped 5 bases and J dropped 2; count of bases not matched to a gene: 5. The chain's CDR3 is CASSLIAGGPYNEQFF. The CDR3 DNA follows: TGTGCCAGTAGTCTCATAGCGGGGGGGCCCTACAATGAGCAGTTCTTC.

This clone is a singleton in its sample. The CDR3 is CASSLPSGGGDTQYF. In nucleotides, the CDR3 is TGCGCCAGCAGCCTCCCAAGCGGGGGAGGAGATACGCAGTATTTT. This chain links TRBV5-1 with TRBJ2-3; 8 bases fit TRBD2. The CDR3 contains 15 residues. The germline gives CDR1 SGHRS, CDR2 YFSETQ. V gave up 4 bases and J gave up 5 bases; unmatched junction bases: 9.

The J gene is TRBJ1-5, the V gene TRBV6-6; D is ambiguous. The CDR3 covers 12 residues. Trimming took off 7 bases at V and 7 bases at J, with 11 bases between the two ends. CDR1 and CDR2 from the germline V gene are MNHNY and SVGAGI (reference sequence). CDR3 coding DNA: TGTGCCAGCACCCCTACTGGGCAGCCCCAGCATTTT. Its translation: CASTPTGQPQHF.

The V and J genes are TRBV18 and TRBJ1-3, with D perhaps matching TRBD1 (5 bases). Trimming stripped 6 bases from V and 0 bases from J, with 18 bases between. The CDR3 has 17 amino acids. The V gene's germline CDR1 is KGHSH and CDR2 LQKENI. This CDR3 is CASSQTGGLSSGNTIYF. In nucleotides, the CDR3 is TGTGCCAGCTCCCAAACGGGGGGTCTGAGCTCTGGAAACACCATATATTTT.

The DNA of the CDR3 is TGTGCCAGCAGTTACGAGGGACTGGACAATTCACCCCTCCACTTT. Protein sequence: CASSYEGLDNSPLHF. V is TRBV6-5 and J is TRBJ1-6, with a possible D match to TRBD1 (5 bases). The V and J ends lost 2 bases and 7 bases respectively, with 12 bases between them. The CDR3 is made up of 15 amino acids. Germline V gives CDR1 MNHEY, CDR2 SVGAGI.

The chain recombines TRBV20-1 with TRBJ2-6; TRBD1 matches at 7 bases. The CDR3 covers 14 residues. The junction had 2 bases not matched to a gene; V was cut back by 4 bases and J by 2 bases. Looked up from germline, CDR1 is DFQATT and CDR2 is SNEGSKA (reference sequence). The DNA for the CDR3 is TGCAGTGCTATTGACAGGGCTGGGGCCAACGTCCTGACTTTC. Its translation is CSAIDRAGANVLTF.

This clone was recorded only once. V usage is TRBV20-1 and J usage is TRBJ2-3; maybe TRBD1 (5 bases). CDR3 size: 10 residues. CDR1 DFQATT and CDR2 SNEGSKA come from the germline V gene (reference sequence). V dropped 5 bases and J dropped 7 bases, with 7 bases sitting between them. Here the CDR3 DNA reads TGCAGTGCTCTGGACAATACGCAGTATTTT. Protein product: CSALDNTQYF.

V usage is TRBV2 and J usage is TRBJ2-5; the match to TRBD1 covers 7 bases. J was trimmed by 3 bases and V by 2 bases; bases with no gene match: 6. The CDR3 loop spans 15 amino acids. The germline V gene encodes CDR1 SNHLY and CDR2 FYNNEI. The CDR3 loop is CASSELWGQKETQYF. CDR3 in DNA: TGTGCCAGCAGTGAATTGTGGGGACAGAAAGAGACCCAGTACTTC.

This rearrangement joins TRBV5-6 to TRBJ2-3; possible D gene TRBD1, 6 bases. The CDR3 covers 16 residues. V dropped 5 bases and J dropped 1 base, with 17 bases sitting between them. Per germline, CDR1 SGHDT and CDR2 YYEEEE. The CDR3 loop reads CASRLFSGQRTDTQYF. As DNA, the CDR3 is TGTGCCAGCAGGCTGTTCTCAGGACAGCGCACAGATACGCAGTATTTT.

The rearrangement uses TRBV13 and TRBJ1-2, with no clear D. This CDR3 contains 16 residues. CDR1 is PRHDT, CDR2 FYEKMQ, per germline (reference sequence). Between the trimmed V and J ends, which lost 1 base and 5 bases, there was a span of 17 bases. For the CDR3, the DNA is TGTGCCAGCAGCTTAGAGGCCGACACCCCTCGATATGGCTACACCTTC. Amino acid sequence: CASSLEADTPRYGYTF.